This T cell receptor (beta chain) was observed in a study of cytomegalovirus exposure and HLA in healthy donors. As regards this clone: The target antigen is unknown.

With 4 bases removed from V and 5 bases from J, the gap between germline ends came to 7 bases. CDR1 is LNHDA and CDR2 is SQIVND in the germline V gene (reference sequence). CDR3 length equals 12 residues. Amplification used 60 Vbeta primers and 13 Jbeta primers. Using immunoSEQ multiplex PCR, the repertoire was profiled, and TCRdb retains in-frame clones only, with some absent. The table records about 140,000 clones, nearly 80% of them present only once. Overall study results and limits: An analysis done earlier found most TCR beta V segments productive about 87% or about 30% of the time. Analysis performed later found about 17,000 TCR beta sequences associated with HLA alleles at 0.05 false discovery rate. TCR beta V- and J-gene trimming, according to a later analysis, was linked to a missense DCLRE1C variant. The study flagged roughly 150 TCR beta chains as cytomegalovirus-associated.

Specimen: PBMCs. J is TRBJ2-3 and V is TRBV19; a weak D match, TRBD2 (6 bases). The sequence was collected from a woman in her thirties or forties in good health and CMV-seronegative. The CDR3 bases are TGTGCCAGTAGTAAGGGAGGAGATACGCAGTATTTT. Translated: CASSKGGDTQYF.